These T cell receptor beta chains were read from a single sample in a study of blood T cell repertoires in COVID-19. TCRdb's table, derived via immunoSEQ multiplex PCR, lists solely in-frame clones and lacks some. The table lists around 72,000 clones, about 90% of them singletons. The sequencing sample was made of peripheral blood. The receptor set was obtained from a human donor with active COVID-19. The donor label of this sample is uncertain. CDR3s include the opening cysteine and the closing phenylalanine or tryptophan. Fields, in order: J gene, D gene, V gene, clone size, CDR3 DNA, CDR3 protein. D genes are given only for firm matches. Expanded clones get a size class; other rows say once, few or many, or leave the size out.

j_gene: TRBJ1-5; d_gene: NA; v_gene: TRBV19; abundance: NA; CDR3nt: TGTGCCAGTAGTATATCGGTAGTGATTAAGCAGCCCCAGCATTTT; CDR3aa: CASSISVVIKQPQHF
j_gene: TRBJ1-2; d_gene: TRBD1; v_gene: TRBV28; abundance: NA; CDR3nt: TGTGCCAGCAGTTCCGGACAGGGGAACCATGGCTACACCTTC; CDR3aa: CASSSGQGNHGYTF
j_gene: TRBJ1-3; d_gene: NA; v_gene: TRBV6-5; abundance: NA; CDR3nt: TGTGCCAGCAGTTACTCTACACGCAGCTCTGGAAACACCATATATTTT; CDR3aa: CASSYSTRSSGNTIYF
j_gene: TRBJ2-7; d_gene: TRBD2; v_gene: TRBV28; abundance: NA; CDR3nt: TGTGCCAGCAGTTTGGGGGGGAGGGAGCAGTACTTC; CDR3aa: CASSLGGREQYF
j_gene: TRBJ2-5; d_gene: NA; v_gene: TRBV18; abundance: NA; CDR3nt: TGTGCCAGCTCACCAGGCTCAGAAGAGACCCAGTACTTC; CDR3aa: CASSPGSEETQYF
j_gene: TRBJ2-7; d_gene: NA; v_gene: TRBV28; abundance: NA; CDR3nt: TGTGCCAGCAGCCCCCCCGGGAAGGGAATCTACGAGCAGTACTTC; CDR3aa: CASSPPGKGIYEQYF
j_gene: TRBJ2-5; d_gene: TRBD2; v_gene: TRBV7-9; abundance: NA; CDR3nt: TGTGCCAGCAGCAGTAGCGGGACCGAGACCCAGTACTTC; CDR3aa: CASSSSGTETQYF
j_gene: TRBJ2-7; d_gene: NA; v_gene: TRBV11-2; abundance: NA; CDR3nt: TGTGCCAGCAGCTTAGAAACAGGGTGGGTGGGTGAGCAGTACTTC; CDR3aa: CASSLETGWVGEQYF
j_gene: TRBJ2-7; d_gene: TRBD1; v_gene: TRBV3-1/TRBV3-2; abundance: NA; CDR3nt: TGTGCCAGCAGCCAAGGGCAGGGGGTCTACGAGCAGTACTTC; CDR3aa: CASSQGQGVYEQYF
j_gene: TRBJ2-5; d_gene: TRBD2; v_gene: TRBV9; abundance: once; CDR3nt: TGTGCCAGCAGCTCCCTAGCGGGAGAGACCCAGTACTTC; CDR3aa: CASSSLAGETQYF
j_gene: TRBJ2-1; d_gene: TRBD2; v_gene: TRBV7-2; abundance: NA; CDR3nt: TGTGCCAGCAGCACACGGGCCCCTAGCGGGAGGGGCAATGAGCAGTTCTTC; CDR3aa: CASSTRAPSGRGNEQFF
j_gene: TRBJ2-7; d_gene: NA; v_gene: TRBV5-8; abundance: NA; CDR3nt: TGTGCCAGCAGCTTGGTACTGTACGAGCAGTACTTC; CDR3aa: CASSLVLYEQYF
j_gene: TRBJ2-7; d_gene: NA; v_gene: TRBV7-2; abundance: few; CDR3nt: TGTGCCAGCAGCTTCCGCGCAGTTGATAGCGCGATTAGCTCCTACGAGCAGTACTTC; CDR3aa: CASSFRAVDSAISSYEQYF
j_gene: TRBJ2-1; d_gene: NA; v_gene: TRBV12-3/TRBV12-4; abundance: once; CDR3nt: TGTGCCAGCAGTTTGGATAGCGGAGAGCAGTTCTTC; CDR3aa: CASSLDSGEQFF
j_gene: TRBJ2-1; d_gene: TRBD2; v_gene: TRBV5-4; abundance: NA; CDR3nt: TGTGCCAGCAGCTTGGGGCTAGCGGGAATCAATGAGCAGTTCTTC; CDR3aa: CASSLGLAGINEQFF
j_gene: TRBJ2-4; d_gene: TRBD1; v_gene: TRBV28; abundance: NA; CDR3nt: TGTGCCAGCACCCCATGGACAGGGGGAACCATTCAGTACTTC; CDR3aa: CASTPWTGGTIQYF
j_gene: TRBJ1-1; d_gene: TRBD1; v_gene: TRBV3-1/TRBV3-2; abundance: NA; CDR3nt: TGTGCCAGCAGCCGCGGGACAGTGAACACTGAAGCTTTCTTT; CDR3aa: CASSRGTVNTEAFF
j_gene: TRBJ2-1; d_gene: NA; v_gene: TRBV7-9; abundance: NA; CDR3nt: TGTGCCAGCAGCGGGCAAAGGGGTGAGCAGTTCTTC; CDR3aa: CASSGQRGEQFF
j_gene: TRBJ2-3; d_gene: TRBD2; v_gene: TRBV7-9; abundance: NA; CDR3nt: TGTGCCAGCAGCTTGTTTGCGGGAGGCCGGGGAGATACGCAGTATTTT; CDR3aa: CASSLFAGGRGDTQYF
j_gene: TRBJ2-7; d_gene: NA; v_gene: TRBV29-1; abundance: NA; CDR3nt: TGCAGCGTTTGCCAGGGTAACGGGGGATACGAGCAGTACTTC; CDR3aa: CSVCQGNGGYEQYF
j_gene: TRBJ1-2; d_gene: TRBD1; v_gene: TRBV6-4; abundance: NA; CDR3nt: TGTGCCAGCAGTCCGGAGGGGGCGCGTGCCTATGGCTACACCTTC; CDR3aa: CASSPEGARAYGYTF
j_gene: TRBJ2-7; d_gene: NA; v_gene: TRBV7-9; abundance: NA; CDR3nt: TGTGCCAGCAGTTACTTGGGCGTGAGGGTCGAGCAGTACTTC; CDR3aa: CASSYLGVRVEQYF
j_gene: TRBJ2-2; d_gene: NA; v_gene: TRBV11-2; abundance: NA; CDR3nt: TGTGCCAGCAGCTTTCGACAGCAAACCGGGGAGCTGTTTTTT; CDR3aa: CASSFRQQTGELFF
j_gene: TRBJ1-5; d_gene: TRBD1; v_gene: TRBV28; abundance: NA; CDR3nt: TGTGCCAGCAGACCGACAGGGAAACATCAGCCCCAGCATTTT; CDR3aa: CASRPTGKHQPQHF
j_gene: TRBJ1-1; d_gene: NA; v_gene: TRBV5-5; abundance: NA; CDR3nt: TGTGCCAGCAGCTTCGGGGGGGCTGGCGCTGAAGCTTTCTTT; CDR3aa: CASSFGGAGAEAFF
j_gene: TRBJ2-2; d_gene: NA; v_gene: TRBV19; abundance: few; CDR3nt: TGTGCCAGTACCCTATTGGGGGGAGCGAGCGCGAACACCGGGGAGCTGTTTTTT; CDR3aa: CASTLLGGASANTGELFF
j_gene: TRBJ2-5; d_gene: TRBD2; v_gene: TRBV13; abundance: NA; CDR3nt: TGTGCCAGCAGCTTAGGCCCGATTGCGGGGGGGCACGAGACCCAGTACTTC; CDR3aa: CASSLGPIAGGHETQYF
j_gene: TRBJ1-2; d_gene: TRBD1; v_gene: TRBV29-1; abundance: once; CDR3nt: TGCAGCGTGATACAGGGGGCGGTGGACTATGGCTACACCTTC; CDR3aa: CSVIQGAVDYGYTF
j_gene: TRBJ1-5; d_gene: TRBD1; v_gene: TRBV13; abundance: NA; CDR3nt: TGTGCCAGCAGCGGACAGGGGGCTCAGCCCCAGCATTTT; CDR3aa: CASSGQGAQPQHF
j_gene: TRBJ1-5; d_gene: TRBD1; v_gene: TRBV12-5; abundance: NA; CDR3nt: TGTGCTAGTGGTTTGGTACTAGGGGACAGAGATCAGCCCCAGCATTTT; CDR3aa: CASGLVLGDRDQPQHF
j_gene: TRBJ2-1; d_gene: NA; v_gene: TRBV13; abundance: NA; CDR3nt: TGTGCCAGCAGCTTTTTGGGTAGGACAGTACGGAATGAGCAGTTCTTC; CDR3aa: CASSFLGRTVRNEQFF
j_gene: TRBJ1-5; d_gene: NA; v_gene: TRBV27; abundance: NA; CDR3nt: TGTGCCAGCAGTTTAGGCATCAATAGCAATCAGCCCCAGCATTTT; CDR3aa: CASSLGINSNQPQHF
j_gene: TRBJ1-3; d_gene: NA; v_gene: TRBV4-3; abundance: NA; CDR3nt: TGCGCCAGCAGCCAAGGAACAGGACCTGGAAACACCATATATTTT; CDR3aa: CASSQGTGPGNTIYF
j_gene: TRBJ1-1; d_gene: NA; v_gene: TRBV5-1; abundance: NA; CDR3nt: TGCGCCAGCAGTTTGGCGGCAGGGAATGAAGCTTTCTTT; CDR3aa: CASSLAAGNEAFF
j_gene: TRBJ2-7; d_gene: NA; v_gene: TRBV6-5; abundance: NA; CDR3nt: TGTGCCAGCACCAAAGGGGGGGTTTGGGAGCAGTACTTC; CDR3aa: CASTKGGVWEQYF
j_gene: TRBJ2-7; d_gene: TRBD2; v_gene: TRBV7-9; abundance: few; CDR3nt: TGTGCCAGCAGTCGGACTAGCGGGTTTTACGAGCAGTACTTC; CDR3aa: CASSRTSGFYEQYF
j_gene: TRBJ2-3; d_gene: NA; v_gene: TRBV9; abundance: NA; CDR3nt: TGTGCCAGCAGCGTAGACAGTAGCGGCAAAAATACGCAGTATTTT; CDR3aa: CASSVDSSGKNTQYF
j_gene: TRBJ2-7; d_gene: NA; v_gene: TRBV29-1; abundance: NA; CDR3nt: TGCAGCGTTGACGCTAGAGGTTACGAGCAGTACTTC; CDR3aa: CSVDARGYEQYF
j_gene: TRBJ2-7; d_gene: TRBD1; v_gene: TRBV4-3; abundance: NA; CDR3nt: TGCGCCAGCAGCCAAGGGACAGGGTGGGACGAGCAGTACTTC; CDR3aa: CASSQGTGWDEQYF
j_gene: TRBJ2-7; d_gene: TRBD1; v_gene: TRBV4-3; abundance: NA; CDR3nt: TGCGCCAGCAGCCATGCCGGGACAGGGCAGAACGAGCAGTACTTC; CDR3aa: CASSHAGTGQNEQYF
j_gene: TRBJ1-2; d_gene: NA; v_gene: TRBV6-5; abundance: NA; CDR3nt: TGTGCCAGCATCTCCGGCCCGGGGAGCTACACCTTC; CDR3aa: CASISGPGSYTF
j_gene: TRBJ2-1; d_gene: TRBD2; v_gene: TRBV6-2/TRBV6-3; abundance: NA; CDR3nt: TGTGCCAGCAGTTACGCCCCCCTCGGAACTAGCGGGAGGGTGGTTGAGCAGTTCTTC; CDR3aa: CASSYAPLGTSGRVVEQFF
j_gene: TRBJ1-3; d_gene: NA; v_gene: TRBV6-5; abundance: NA; CDR3nt: TGTGCCAGCAGTACAGGCCGCTCTGGAAACACCATATATTTT; CDR3aa: CASSTGRSGNTIYF
j_gene: TRBJ2-3; d_gene: TRBD1; v_gene: TRBV5-6; abundance: once; CDR3nt: TGTGCCAGCAGCGTAACCCAGGGGGAGAGTGCAGATACGCAGTATTTT; CDR3aa: CASSVTQGESADTQYF
j_gene: TRBJ2-7; d_gene: NA; v_gene: TRBV5-1; abundance: few; CDR3nt: TGCGCCAGCAGCTGGAACCCAACAGGGAACGAGCAGTACTTC; CDR3aa: CASSWNPTGNEQYF
j_gene: TRBJ1-4; d_gene: NA; v_gene: TRBV28; abundance: NA; CDR3nt: TGTGCCAGCAGTCGCTACAGGACCCCTGCAACTAATGAAAAACTGTTTTTT; CDR3aa: CASSRYRTPATNEKLFF
j_gene: TRBJ2-3; d_gene: TRBD1; v_gene: TRBV30; abundance: NA; CDR3nt: TGTGCCTGGAGCTGGGGGTGGGACAGGGGGAGAAATACGCAGTATTTT; CDR3aa: CAWSWGWDRGRNTQYF
j_gene: TRBJ2-5; d_gene: NA; v_gene: TRBV24-1; abundance: NA; CDR3nt: TGTGCCACCAGTGATGTGTCAGGGCCCCAAGAGACCCAGTACTTC; CDR3aa: CATSDVSGPQETQYF
j_gene: TRBJ2-1; d_gene: NA; v_gene: TRBV28; abundance: NA; CDR3nt: TGTGCCAGCACGATACCAGGGAATGAGCAGTTCTTC; CDR3aa: CASTIPGNEQFF
j_gene: TRBJ2-2; d_gene: NA; v_gene: TRBV30; abundance: few; CDR3nt: TGTGCCTGGAGTGTATCTCCCTACACCGGGGAGCTGTTTTTT; CDR3aa: CAWSVSPYTGELFF
j_gene: TRBJ2-5; d_gene: TRBD2; v_gene: TRBV7-2; abundance: NA; CDR3nt: TGTGCCAGCAGTTCTAGCGGGAGGGCCTTCGGGGAGACCCAGTACTTC; CDR3aa: CASSSSGRAFGETQYF
j_gene: TRBJ2-7; d_gene: TRBD1; v_gene: TRBV11-2; abundance: NA; CDR3nt: TGTGCCAGCAGCTTAGACCTAACAGGGGGTGGGTACGAGCAGTACTTC; CDR3aa: CASSLDLTGGGYEQYF